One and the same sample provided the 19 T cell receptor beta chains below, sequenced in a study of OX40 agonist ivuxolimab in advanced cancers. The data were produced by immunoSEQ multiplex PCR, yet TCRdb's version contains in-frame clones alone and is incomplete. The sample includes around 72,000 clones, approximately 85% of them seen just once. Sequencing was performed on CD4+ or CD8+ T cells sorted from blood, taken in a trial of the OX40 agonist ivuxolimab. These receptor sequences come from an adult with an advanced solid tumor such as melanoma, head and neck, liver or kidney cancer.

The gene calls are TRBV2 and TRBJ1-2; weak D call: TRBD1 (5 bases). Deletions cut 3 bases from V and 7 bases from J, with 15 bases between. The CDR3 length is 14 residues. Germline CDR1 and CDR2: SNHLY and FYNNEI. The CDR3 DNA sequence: TGTGCCAGCAGTGAGGCCGGGGGGTCTCGTGGCTACACCTTC. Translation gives CASSEAGGSRGYTF. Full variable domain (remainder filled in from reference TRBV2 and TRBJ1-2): EPEVTQTPSHQVTQMGQEVILRCVPISNHLYFYWYRQILGQKVEFLVSFYNNEISEKSEIFDDQFSVERPDGSNFTLKIRSTKLEDSAMYFCASSEAGGSRGYTFGSGTRLTVV.

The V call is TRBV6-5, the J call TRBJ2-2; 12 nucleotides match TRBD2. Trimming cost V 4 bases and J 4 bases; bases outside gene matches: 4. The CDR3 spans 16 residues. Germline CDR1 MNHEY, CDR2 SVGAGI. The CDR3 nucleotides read TGTGCCAGCAGTTTTCTAGCGGGAGGGCCCACCGGGGAGCTGTTTTTT. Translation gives CASSFLAGGPTGELFF.

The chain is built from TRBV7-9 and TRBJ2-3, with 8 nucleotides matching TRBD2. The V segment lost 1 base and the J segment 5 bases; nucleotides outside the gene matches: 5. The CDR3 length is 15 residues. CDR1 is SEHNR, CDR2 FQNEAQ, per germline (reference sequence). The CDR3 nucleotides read TGTGCCAGCAGCTTAGGAGCGGGGGCGGTAGATACGCAGTATTTT. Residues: CASSLGAGAVDTQYF.

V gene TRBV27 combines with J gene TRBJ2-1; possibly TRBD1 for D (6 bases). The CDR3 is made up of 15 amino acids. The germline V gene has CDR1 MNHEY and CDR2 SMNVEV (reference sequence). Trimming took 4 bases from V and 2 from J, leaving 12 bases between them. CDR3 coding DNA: TGTGCCAGCAGTTACCCGGACAGACCCTACAATGAGCAGTTCTTC. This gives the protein CASSYPDRPYNEQFF.

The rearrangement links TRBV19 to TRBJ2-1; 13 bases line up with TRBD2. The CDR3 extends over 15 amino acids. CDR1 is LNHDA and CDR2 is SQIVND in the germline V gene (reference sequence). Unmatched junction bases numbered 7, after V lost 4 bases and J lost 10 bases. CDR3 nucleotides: TGTGCCAGTAGTACCCTAGGACTAGCGGGAGAGGAGCAGTTCTTC. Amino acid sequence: CASSTLGLAGEEQFF. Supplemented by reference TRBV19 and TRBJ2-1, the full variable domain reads DGGITQSPKYLFRKEGQNVTLSCEQNLNHDAMYWYRQDPGQGLRLIYYSQIVNDFQKGDIAEGYSVSREKKESFPLTVTSAQKNPTAFYLCASSTLGLAGEEQFFGPGTRLTVL.

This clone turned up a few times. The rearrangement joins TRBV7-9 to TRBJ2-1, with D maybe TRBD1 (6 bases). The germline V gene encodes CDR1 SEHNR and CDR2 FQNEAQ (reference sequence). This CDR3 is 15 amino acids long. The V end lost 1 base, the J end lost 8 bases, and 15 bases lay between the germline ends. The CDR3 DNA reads TGTGCCAGCAGCTTAGGGCAGGGGAATCCAGATGAGCAGTTCTTC. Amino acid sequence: CASSLGQGNPDEQFF.

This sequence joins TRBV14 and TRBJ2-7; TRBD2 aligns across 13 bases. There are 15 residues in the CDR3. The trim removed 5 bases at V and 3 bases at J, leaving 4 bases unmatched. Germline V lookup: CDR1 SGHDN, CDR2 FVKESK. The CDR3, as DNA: TGTGCCAGCAGCTCACTAGCGGGAGGGATCTACGAGCAGTACTTC. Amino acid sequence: CASSSLAGGIYEQYF.

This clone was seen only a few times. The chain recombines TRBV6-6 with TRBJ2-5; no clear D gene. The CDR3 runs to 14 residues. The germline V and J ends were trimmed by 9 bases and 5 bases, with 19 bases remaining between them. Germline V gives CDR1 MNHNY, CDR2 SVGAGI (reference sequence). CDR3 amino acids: CASRRHLTGETQYF. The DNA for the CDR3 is TGTGCCAGTCGAAGACATTTAACTGGGGAGACCCAGTACTTC.

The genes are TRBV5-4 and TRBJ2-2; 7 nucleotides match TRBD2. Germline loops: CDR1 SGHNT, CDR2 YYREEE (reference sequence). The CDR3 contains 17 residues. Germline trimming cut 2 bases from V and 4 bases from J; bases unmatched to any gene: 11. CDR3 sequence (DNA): TGTGCCAGCAGCTTAGCCCTGGCTAGCGGCCTCACCGGGGAGCTGTTTTTT. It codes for CASSLALASGLTGELFF.

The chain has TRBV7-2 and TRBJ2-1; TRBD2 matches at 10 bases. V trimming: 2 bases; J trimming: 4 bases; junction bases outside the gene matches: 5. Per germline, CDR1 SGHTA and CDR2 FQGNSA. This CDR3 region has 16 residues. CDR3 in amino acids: CASSLRSGRPYNEQFF. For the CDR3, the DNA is TGTGCCAGCAGCTTACGTAGCGGGAGGCCGTACAATGAGCAGTTCTTC.

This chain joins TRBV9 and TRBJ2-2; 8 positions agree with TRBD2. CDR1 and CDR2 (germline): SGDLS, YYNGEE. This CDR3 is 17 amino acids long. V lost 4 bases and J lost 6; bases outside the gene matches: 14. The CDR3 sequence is CASSPHTGLVSSGELFF. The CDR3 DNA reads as TGTGCCAGCAGCCCGCACACGGGACTAGTGAGCTCCGGGGAGCTGTTTTTT.

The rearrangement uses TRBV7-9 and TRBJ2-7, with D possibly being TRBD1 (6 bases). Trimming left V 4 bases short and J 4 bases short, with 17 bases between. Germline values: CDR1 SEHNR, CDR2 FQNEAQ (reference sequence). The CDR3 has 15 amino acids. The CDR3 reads CASSSPLGQTYEQYF. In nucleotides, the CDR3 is TGTGCCAGCAGCTCCCCCCTTGGACAGACTTACGAGCAGTACTTC.

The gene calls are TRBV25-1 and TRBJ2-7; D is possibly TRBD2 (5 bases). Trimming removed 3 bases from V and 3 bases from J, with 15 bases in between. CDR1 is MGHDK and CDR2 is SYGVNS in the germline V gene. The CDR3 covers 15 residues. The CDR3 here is CASSDPPGGVYEQYF. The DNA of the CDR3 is TGTGCCAGCAGTGACCCCCCCGGAGGAGTCTACGAGCAGTACTTC.

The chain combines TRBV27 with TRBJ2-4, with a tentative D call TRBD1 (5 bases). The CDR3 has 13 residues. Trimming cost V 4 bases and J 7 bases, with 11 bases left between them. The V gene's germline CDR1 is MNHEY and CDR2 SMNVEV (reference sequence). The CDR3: CASSSTVGNIQYF. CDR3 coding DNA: TGTGCCAGCAGTTCGACAGTCGGTAACATTCAGTACTTC.

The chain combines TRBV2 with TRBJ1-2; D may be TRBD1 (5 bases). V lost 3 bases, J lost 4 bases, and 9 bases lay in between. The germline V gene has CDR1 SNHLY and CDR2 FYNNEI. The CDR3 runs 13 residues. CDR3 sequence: CASSEGGTYGYTF. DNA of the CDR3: TGTGCCAGCAGTGAGGGGGGAACCTATGGCTACACCTTC.

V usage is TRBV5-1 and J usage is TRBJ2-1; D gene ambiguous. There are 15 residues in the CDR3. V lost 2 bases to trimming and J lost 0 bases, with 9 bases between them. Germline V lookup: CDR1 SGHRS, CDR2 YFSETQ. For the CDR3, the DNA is TGCGCCAGCAGCTTACGACTGAACTCCTACAATGAGCAGTTCTTC. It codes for CASSLRLNSYNEQFF.

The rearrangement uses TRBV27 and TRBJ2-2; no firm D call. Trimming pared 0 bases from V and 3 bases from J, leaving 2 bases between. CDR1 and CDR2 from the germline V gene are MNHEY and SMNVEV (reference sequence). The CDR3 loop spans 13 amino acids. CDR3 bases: TGTGCCAGCAGTTTATCTGACACCGGGGAGCTGTTTTTT. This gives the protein CASSLSDTGELFF.

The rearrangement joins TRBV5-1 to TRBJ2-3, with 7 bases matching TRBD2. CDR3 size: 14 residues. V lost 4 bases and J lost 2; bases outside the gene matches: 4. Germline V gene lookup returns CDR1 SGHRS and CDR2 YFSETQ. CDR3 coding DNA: TGCGCCAGCAGCGTGGGAGGGTCCACAGATACGCAGTATTTT. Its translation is CASSVGGSTDTQYF.

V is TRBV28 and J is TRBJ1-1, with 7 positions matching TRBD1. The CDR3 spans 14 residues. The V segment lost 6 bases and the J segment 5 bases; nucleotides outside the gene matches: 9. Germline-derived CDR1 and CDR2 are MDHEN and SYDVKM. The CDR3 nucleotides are TGTGCCAGCAGACCTGGACAGGCTACTACTGAAGCTTTCTTT. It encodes CASRPGQATTEAFF.